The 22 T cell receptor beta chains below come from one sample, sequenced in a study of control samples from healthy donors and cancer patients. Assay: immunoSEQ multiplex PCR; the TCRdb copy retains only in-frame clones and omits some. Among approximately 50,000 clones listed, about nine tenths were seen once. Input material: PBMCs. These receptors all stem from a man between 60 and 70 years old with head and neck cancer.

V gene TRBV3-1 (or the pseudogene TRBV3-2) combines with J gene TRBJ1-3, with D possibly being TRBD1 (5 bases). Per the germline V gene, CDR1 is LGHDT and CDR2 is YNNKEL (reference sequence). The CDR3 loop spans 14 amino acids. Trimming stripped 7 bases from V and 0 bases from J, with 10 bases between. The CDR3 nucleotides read TGTGCCAGCACACACAGGTTCTCTGGAAACACCATATATTTT. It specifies CASTHRFSGNTIYF.

The CDR3 reads CASRERRSSYNEQFF. The CDR3 region has the DNA TGTGCCAGTAGGGAGCGCCGGAGCTCCTACAATGAGCAGTTCTTC. V usage is TRBV19 and J usage is TRBJ2-1, with D unresolved. V lost 6 bases and J 0 bases, leaving 12 bases between the germline ends. Per germline, CDR1 LNHDA and CDR2 SQIVND (reference sequence). The CDR3 length is 15 residues.

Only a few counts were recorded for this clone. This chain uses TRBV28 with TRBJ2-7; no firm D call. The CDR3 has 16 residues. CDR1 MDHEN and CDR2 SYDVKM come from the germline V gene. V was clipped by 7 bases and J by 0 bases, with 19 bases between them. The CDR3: CASTPSGQAHSYEQYF. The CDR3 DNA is TGTGCCAGCACCCCCTCTGGGCAGGCCCACTCCTACGAGCAGTACTTC.

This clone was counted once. DNA for the CDR3: TGTGCCAGCAGTCCCGGGACTAGCGGGGGTTACGAGCAGTACTTC. Its translation is CASSPGTSGGYEQYF. J is TRBJ2-7 and V is TRBV3-1 (or the pseudogene TRBV3-2), with TRBD2 matching over 14 bases. J was trimmed by 4 bases and V by 6 bases; bases with no gene match: 5. Germline loops: CDR1 LGHDT, CDR2 YNNKEL (reference sequence). The CDR3 has 15 amino acids.

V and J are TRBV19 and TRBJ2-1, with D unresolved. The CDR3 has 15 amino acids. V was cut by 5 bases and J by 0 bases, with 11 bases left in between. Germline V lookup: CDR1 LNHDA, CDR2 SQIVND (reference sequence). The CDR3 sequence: CASSSEAYSYNEQFF. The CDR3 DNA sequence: TGTGCCAGTAGTTCTGAGGCGTACTCCTACAATGAGCAGTTCTTC.

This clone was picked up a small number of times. The CDR3 nucleotides are TGTGCCAGCAGTAGGGTTACAGAGACCCAGTACTTC. Protein: CASSRVTETQYF. The gene calls are TRBV28 and TRBJ2-5, with unresolved D. CDR3 length equals 12 residues. V was trimmed by 5 bases and J by 4 bases, leaving 8 bases between them. CDR1 and CDR2 from the germline V gene are MDHEN and SYDVKM.

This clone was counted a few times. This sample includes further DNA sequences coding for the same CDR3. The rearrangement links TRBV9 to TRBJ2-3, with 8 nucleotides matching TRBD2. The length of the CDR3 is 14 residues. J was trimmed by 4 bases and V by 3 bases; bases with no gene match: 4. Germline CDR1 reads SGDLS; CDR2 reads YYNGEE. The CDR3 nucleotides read TGTGCCAGCAGCGCAGGCGGGGGGCCAGATACGCAGTATTTT. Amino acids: CASSAGGGPDTQYF. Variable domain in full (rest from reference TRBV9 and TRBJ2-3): DSGVTQTPKHLITATGQRVTLRCSPRSGDLSVYWYQQSLDQGLQFLIQYYNGEERAKGNILERFSAQQFPDLHSELNLSSLELGDSALYFCASSAGGGPDTQYFGPGTRLTVL.

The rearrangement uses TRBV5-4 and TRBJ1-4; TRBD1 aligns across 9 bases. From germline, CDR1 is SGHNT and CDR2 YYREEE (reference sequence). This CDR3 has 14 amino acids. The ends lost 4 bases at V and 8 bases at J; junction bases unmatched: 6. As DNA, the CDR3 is TGTGCCAGCAGCGGGGACAGGGCCGGGGAAAAACTGTTTTTT. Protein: CASSGDRAGEKLFF.

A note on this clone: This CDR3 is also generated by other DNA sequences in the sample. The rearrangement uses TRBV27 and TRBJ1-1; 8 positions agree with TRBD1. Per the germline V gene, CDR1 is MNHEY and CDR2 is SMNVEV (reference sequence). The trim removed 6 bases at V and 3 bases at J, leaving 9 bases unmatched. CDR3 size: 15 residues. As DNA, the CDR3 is TGTGCCAGCAGGACACCGGGACAGGACTACACTGAAGCTTTCTTT. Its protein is CASRTPGQDYTEAFF.

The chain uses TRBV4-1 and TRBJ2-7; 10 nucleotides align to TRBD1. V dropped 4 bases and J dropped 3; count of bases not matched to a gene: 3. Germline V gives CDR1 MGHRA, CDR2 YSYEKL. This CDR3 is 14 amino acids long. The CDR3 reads CASSLGTGVYEQYF. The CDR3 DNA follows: TGCGCCAGCAGCCTCGGGACAGGGGTCTACGAGCAGTACTTC.

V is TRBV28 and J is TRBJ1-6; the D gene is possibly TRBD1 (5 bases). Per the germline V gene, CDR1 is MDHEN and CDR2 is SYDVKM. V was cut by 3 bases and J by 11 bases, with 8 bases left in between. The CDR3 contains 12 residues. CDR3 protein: CASSFAGPPLHF. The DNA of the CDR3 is TGTGCCAGCAGTTTTGCAGGGCCACCCCTCCACTTT.

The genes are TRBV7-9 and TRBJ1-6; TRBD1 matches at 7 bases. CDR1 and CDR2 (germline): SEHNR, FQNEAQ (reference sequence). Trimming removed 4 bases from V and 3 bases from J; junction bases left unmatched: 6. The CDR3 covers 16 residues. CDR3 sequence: CASSYHRGGYNSPLHF. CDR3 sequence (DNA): TGTGCCAGCAGCTACCACAGGGGTGGCTATAATTCACCCCTCCACTTT.

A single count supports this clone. The CDR3 bases are TGTGCCAGCAGCTTAGCCAGGGGGGCGACAGGGGGCGGTCAGCCCCAGCATTTT. As protein: CASSLARGATGGGQPQHF. This chain links TRBV7-2 with TRBJ1-5; 10 bases match TRBD1. CDR3 length: 18 amino acids. Trimming at V came to 0 bases and at J to 6 bases, leaving 11 bases not matched to a gene. Germline V lookup: CDR1 SGHTA, CDR2 FQGNSA. Full variable domain (outside the CDR3, taken from reference TRBV7-2 and TRBJ1-5): GAGVSQSPSNKVTEKGKDVELRCDPISGHTALYWYRQSLGQGLEFLIYFQGNSAPDKSGLPSDRFSAERTGGSVSTLTIQRTQQEDSAVYLCASSLARGATGGGQPQHFGDGTRLSIL.

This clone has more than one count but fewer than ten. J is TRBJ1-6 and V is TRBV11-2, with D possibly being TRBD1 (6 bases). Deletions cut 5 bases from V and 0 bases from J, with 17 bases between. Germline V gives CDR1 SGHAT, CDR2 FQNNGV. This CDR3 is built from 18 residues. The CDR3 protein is CASSLHRGQSSYNSPLHF. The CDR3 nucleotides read TGTGCCAGCAGCCTCCACCGTGGACAGAGCTCCTATAATTCACCCCTCCACTTT.

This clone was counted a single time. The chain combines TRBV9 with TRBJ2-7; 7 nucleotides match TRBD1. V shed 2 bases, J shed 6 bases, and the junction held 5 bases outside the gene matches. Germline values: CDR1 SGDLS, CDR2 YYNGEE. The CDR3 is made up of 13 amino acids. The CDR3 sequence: CASSVMTGREQYF. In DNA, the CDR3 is TGTGCCAGCAGCGTCATGACAGGGCGCGAGCAGTACTTC.

CDR3 amino acids: CAWESADTQYF. In nucleotides, the CDR3 is TGTGCCTGGGAAAGCGCAGATACGCAGTATTTT. The J gene is TRBJ2-3, the V gene TRBV30; D is unresolved. The CDR3 is 11 amino acids. CDR1 is GTSNPN and CDR2 is SVGIG in the germline V gene (reference sequence). The germline V and J ends were trimmed by 5 bases and 4 bases, with 7 bases remaining between them.

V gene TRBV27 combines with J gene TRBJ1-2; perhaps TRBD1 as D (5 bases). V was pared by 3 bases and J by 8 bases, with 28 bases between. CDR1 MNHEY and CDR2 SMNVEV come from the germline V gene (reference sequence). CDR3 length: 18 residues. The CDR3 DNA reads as TGTGCCAGCAGTTTGCCCAGTGGACGCGGGGCCGACCTCAAGGGCTACACCTTC. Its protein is CASSLPSGRGADLKGYTF.

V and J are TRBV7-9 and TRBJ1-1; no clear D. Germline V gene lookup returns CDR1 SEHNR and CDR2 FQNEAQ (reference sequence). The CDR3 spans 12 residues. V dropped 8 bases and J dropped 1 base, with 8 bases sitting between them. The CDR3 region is CASGLGNTEAFF. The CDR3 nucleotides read TGTGCCAGCGGATTGGGGAACACTGAAGCTTTCTTT. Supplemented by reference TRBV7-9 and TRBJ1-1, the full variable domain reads DTGVSQNPRHKITKRGQNVTFRCDPISEHNRLYWYRQTLGQGPEFLTYFQNEAQLEKSRLLSDRFSAERPKGSFSTLEIQRTEQGDSAMYLCASGLGNTEAFFGQGTRLTVV.

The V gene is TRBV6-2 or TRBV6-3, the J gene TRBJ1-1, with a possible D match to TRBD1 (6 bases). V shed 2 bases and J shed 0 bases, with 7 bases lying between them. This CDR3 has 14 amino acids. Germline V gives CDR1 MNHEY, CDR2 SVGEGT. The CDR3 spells CASSYRGVNTEAFF. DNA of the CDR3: TGTGCCAGCAGTTACAGGGGGGTGAACACTGAAGCTTTCTTT.

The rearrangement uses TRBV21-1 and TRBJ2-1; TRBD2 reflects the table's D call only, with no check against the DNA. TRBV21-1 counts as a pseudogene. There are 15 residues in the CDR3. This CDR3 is CATEGVAGGLPEQFF. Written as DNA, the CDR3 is TGTGCCACCGAGGGGGTAGCGGGAGGTCTCCCGGAGCAGTTCTTC.

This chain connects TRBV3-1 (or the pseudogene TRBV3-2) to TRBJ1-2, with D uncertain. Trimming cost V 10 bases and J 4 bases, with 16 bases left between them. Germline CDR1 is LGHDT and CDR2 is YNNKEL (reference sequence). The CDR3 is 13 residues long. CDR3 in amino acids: CATSRAGGYGYTF. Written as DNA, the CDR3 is TGTGCCACCTCACGGGCAGGCGGCTATGGCTACACCTTC.

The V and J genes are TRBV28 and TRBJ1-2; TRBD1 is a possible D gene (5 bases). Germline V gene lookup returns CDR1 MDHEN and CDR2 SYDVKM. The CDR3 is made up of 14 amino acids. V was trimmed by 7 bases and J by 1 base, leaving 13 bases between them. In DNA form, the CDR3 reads TGTGCCAGCACGCTGGGGGGTCGTAACTATGGCTACACCTTC. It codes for CASTLGGRNYGYTF.